This entry lists 19 T cell receptor beta chains sequenced from one sample in a study of response to subunit inactivated influenza vaccine. TCRdb itself ran the RT-PCR reads through MiXCR, one entry per CDR3 protein. Of 550,000 to 600,000 distinct CDR3 sequences listed, about 11% are singletons. The material sequenced was PBMCs from blood, taken on the day of vaccination. The receptors were gathered from a middle-aged man who received an inactivated influenza vaccine.

Here the CDR3 DNA reads TGTGCCAGCAGCTTATACCATTCACCCCTCCACTTT. Translation: CASSLYHSPLHF. The chain links TRBV7-2 to TRBJ1-6; no firm D call. This CDR3 spans 12 amino acids. V lost 2 bases and J lost 8, with 4 bases in between. Germline assignment: CDR1 SGHTA and CDR2 FQGNSA.

Only a few counts were recorded for this clonotype. V usage is TRBV19 and J usage is TRBJ2-2; the match to TRBD1 covers 9 bases. The germline V gene encodes CDR1 LNHDA and CDR2 SQIVND (reference sequence). The V and J ends lost 2 bases and 7 bases, in that order; junction bases with no gene match: 8. The CDR3 is 16 residues long. The CDR3 sequence is CASSILGQGAIGELFF. The DNA for the CDR3 is TGTGCCAGTAGTATATTGGGACAGGGTGCGATCGGGGAGCTGTTTTTT.

The V gene is TRBV7-2, the J gene TRBJ2-1, with 7 bases lining up with TRBD2. J gave up 13 bases and V 4 bases, and 7 bases lay outside the gene matches. CDR1 is SGHTA and CDR2 is FQGNSA in the germline V gene. This CDR3 is built from 12 residues. The CDR3 here is CASSSIAGTQFF. CDR3 nucleotide sequence: TGTGCCAGCAGCTCTATAGCGGGTACACAGTTCTTC.

This clonotype turned up a few times. This chain connects TRBV28 to TRBJ2-7, with 10 bases fitting TRBD1. Germline V CDR1 and CDR2: MDHEN, SYDVKM. V lost 3 bases, J lost 2 bases, and 10 bases stayed unmatched. The CDR3 has 17 amino acids. The CDR3 region has the DNA TGTGCCAGCAGTTTGCCGCCTTTGGACAGGGGGGCCTACGAGCAGTACTTC. Protein sequence: CASSLPPLDRGAYEQYF. The full variable domain, completed using reference TRBV28 and TRBJ2-7, is DVKVTQSSRYLVKRTGEKVFLECVQDMDHENMFWYRQDPGLGLRLIYFSYDVKMKEKGDIPEGYSVSREKKERFSLILESASTNQTSMYLCASSLPPLDRGAYEQYFGPGTRLTVT.

The J gene is TRBJ2-5, the V gene TRBV9, with 8 bases fitting TRBD1. Per germline, CDR1 SGDLS and CDR2 YYNGEE. The CDR3 extends over 15 amino acids. Trimming cost V 3 bases and J 4 bases; bases outside gene matches: 8. The CDR3 coding sequence is TGTGCCAGCAGCGCCGGGACAGGAATTGGAGAGACCCAGTACTTC. Its translation is CASSAGTGIGETQYF.

V and J are TRBV7-9 and TRBJ2-1; TRBD1 matches 8 bases. This CDR3 spans 15 amino acids. The germline V gene has CDR1 SEHNR and CDR2 FQNEAQ (reference sequence). Trimming removed 5 bases from V and 10 bases from J; junction bases left unmatched: 13. This CDR3 is CASSAPGQALGEQFF. Here the CDR3 DNA reads TGTGCCAGCAGCGCACCGGGACAGGCTTTGGGAGAGCAGTTCTTC.

In its sample, this clonotype was seen a few times. J is TRBJ1-1 and V is TRBV6-4; the match to TRBD1 covers 7 bases. This CDR3 is 14 amino acids long. Germline CDR1 MRHNA, CDR2 SNTAGT. The J segment lost 4 bases and the V segment lost 5 bases, leaving 7 bases of the junction unmatched. CDR3 nucleotide sequence: TGTGCCAGCAGTAAAGAATCAGGGGGCACTGAAGCTTTCTTT. Protein: CASSKESGGTEAFF.

J is TRBJ1-6 and V is TRBV4-3; TRBD1 might be the D (5 bases). V lost 0 bases, J lost 5 bases, and 11 bases lay in between. The CDR3 runs to 16 residues. Germline assignment: CDR1 LGHNA and CDR2 YSLEER. CDR3 DNA sequence: TGCGCCAGCAGCCAAGATTTTGAGGGGAATAATTCACCCCTCCACTTT. It encodes CASSQDFEGNNSPLHF.

Here the CDR3 reads CSARVAGGTSYNEQFF. In nucleotides, the CDR3 is TGCAGTGCTAGAGTAGCGGGAGGGACCTCCTACAATGAGCAGTTCTTC. The V and J genes are TRBV20-1 and TRBJ2-1; TRBD2 matches at 11 bases. The CDR3 is 16 residues long. Germline loops: CDR1 DFQATT, CDR2 SNEGSKA (reference sequence). Trimming removed 1 base from V and 0 bases from J; junction bases left unmatched: 2.

In its sample, this clonotype was seen many times. This chain connects TRBV30 to TRBJ2-5; no clear D gene. The CDR3 is 14 amino acids. Deletions cut 1 base from V and 7 bases from J, with 16 bases between. The V gene's germline CDR1 is GTSNPN and CDR2 SVGIG (reference sequence). The CDR3, as DNA: TGTGCCTGGAGTGCCCTCACAGAGACTGGGACCCAGTACTTC. Encoded protein: CAWSALTETGTQYF.

The table lists this clonotype with a few counts. The CDR3 region is CASSPRTGPSPGEQYF. CDR3 coding DNA: TGTGCCAGCAGCCCAAGGACAGGGCCATCCCCAGGCGAGCAGTACTTC. The chain is built from TRBV6-1 and TRBJ2-7; 8 bases align to TRBD1. Losses at the gene ends were 6 bases for V and 6 bases for J; bases not matched to a gene: 16. The length of the CDR3 is 16 residues. Germline V gives CDR1 MNHNS, CDR2 SASEGT.

V gene TRBV7-9 combines with J gene TRBJ2-1, with 8 bases that match TRBD1. The V gene's germline CDR1 is SEHNR and CDR2 FQNEAQ (reference sequence). With 5 bases clipped from V and 8 bases from J, the junction kept 5 bases outside the gene matches. This CDR3 spans 13 amino acids. CDR3 in amino acids: CASSLDRGHEQFF. The DNA for the CDR3 is TGTGCCAGCAGCCTCGACAGGGGCCATGAGCAGTTCTTC.

At least ten counts were recorded for this clonotype. CDR3 region: CATSSRKLAGGPDEQYF. CDR3 coding DNA: TGTGCCACCAGCAGCCGAAAGCTAGCGGGAGGGCCCGACGAGCAGTACTTC. The V call is TRBV15, the J call TRBJ2-7; the match to TRBD2 covers 12 bases. The trim removed 3 bases at V and 5 bases at J, leaving 11 bases unmatched. Looked up from germline, CDR1 is LNHNV and CDR2 is YYDKDF (reference sequence). CDR3 size: 17 residues.

This chain uses TRBV5-1 with TRBJ2-2; weak D call: TRBD2 (5 bases). In germline, CDR1 is SGHRS, CDR2 YFSETQ. The CDR3 length is 17 residues. V dropped 2 bases and J dropped 2 bases, with 16 bases sitting between them. The CDR3 spells CASSFLLPGSNTGELFF. In nucleotides, the CDR3 is TGCGCCAGCAGCTTTTTGTTACCGGGGTCTAACACCGGGGAGCTGTTTTTT.

Only a few counts were recorded for this clonotype. The chain links TRBV7-8 to TRBJ1-2; perhaps TRBD1 as D (5 bases). CDR1 is SGHVS, CDR2 FQNEAQ, per germline. Trimming took off 5 bases at V and 7 bases at J, with 14 bases between the two ends. The CDR3 spans 13 residues. CDR3 DNA sequence: TGTGCCAGCAGCGTAGAGAGAGGGGCTGGCTACACCTTC. Its translation: CASSVERGAGYTF.

A few counts support this clonotype. The chain uses TRBV4-3 and TRBJ2-1; 12 nucleotides align to TRBD2. Germline lookup yields CDR1 LGHNA and CDR2 YSLEER. The CDR3 contains 18 residues. V was pared by 2 bases and J by 6 bases, with 11 bases of the junction left unmatched. DNA for the CDR3: TGCGCCAGCAGCCAAAAGACTCTAGCGGGAGGGCCTGGCAATGAGCAGTTCTTC. This encodes CASSQKTLAGGPGNEQFF.

This clonotype was counted only a few times. The junction and the germline gene differ at one end; a read error may be behind it. The gene calls are TRBV6-1 and TRBJ2-2; 9 bases agree with TRBD1. The V gene's germline CDR1 is MNHNS and CDR2 SASEGT. The CDR3 length is 16 residues. CDR3 bases: TGTGCCAGCAGTAAAGCCTTCGGGACAGGGCCCGGGGAGCTGTTTTTT. Encoded protein: CASSKAFGTGPGELFF.

This clonotype was seen a handful of times. The chain employs TRBV9 and TRBJ2-7; D unresolved. Germline CDR1 and CDR2: SGDLS and YYNGEE. The CDR3 sequence is 14 residues long. V gave up 4 bases and J gave up 2 bases, with 13 bases separating them. The CDR3 loop reads CASSPTGYPYEQYF. The CDR3 coding sequence is TGTGCCAGCAGCCCCACGGGTTACCCCTACGAGCAGTACTTC.

This rearrangement joins TRBV28 to TRBJ2-3, with 11 nucleotides matching TRBD2. There are 15 residues in the CDR3. Trimming cost V 1 base and J 7 bases; bases outside gene matches: 4. Germline assignment: CDR1 MDHEN and CDR2 SYDVKM. The CDR3 DNA is TGTGCCAGCAGTTTATTAGCGGGAGGGCTTAATACGCAGTATTTT. Protein product: CASSLLAGGLNTQYF.